Below, one T cell receptor beta chain is given with its context. This entry is derived from a study of CD8 T cells in Susac syndrome. V lost 6 bases, J lost 5 bases, and 15 bases stayed unmatched. The CDR3 consists of 17 residues. Reverse transcription of roughly 0.45 to 1 ug RNA was carried out with random hexamers. TCRdb reprocessed the immunoSEQ multiplex PCR reads via MiXCR and lists one record per CDR3 protein. The data hold 100,000 to 150,000 distinct CDR3 sequences, with around 95% observed a single time. The clonotype comes from a human donor with Susac syndrome. Input material: CD8+ T cells from PBMCs. The chain uses TRBV12-3 or TRBV12-4 and TRBJ2-1, with 8 bases aligning to TRBD2. The CDR3 bases are TGTGCCAGCAGCTCCTATGTCCAGCGGGGGACCCACAATGAGCAGTTCTTC. Encoded protein: CASSSYVQRGTHNEQFF.